A selection of T cell receptor beta chains follows, all from one sample in a study of blood T cell repertoires in COVID-19. TCRdb keeps only in-frame clones here, not all; method: immunoSEQ multiplex PCR. The sample holds more than 100,000 clones; approximately 81% are singletons and the top ten take under 15%. Sequencing used peripheral blood. The receptors derive from a woman aged 25 to 39 who had recovered from COVID-19. Each CDR3 is given with its conserved first and last residue. D genes are given only for firm matches. The listing skips clone size in some rows; elsewhere it reads once, few, many or a size class.

clone size,J gene,D gene,V gene,CDR3 DNA,CDR3 protein
NA,TRBJ2-7,TRBD2,TRBV29-1,TGCAGCGTTGGACTAGCGGGATACGAGCAGTACTTC,CSVGLAGYEQYF
many,TRBJ2-3,NA,TRBV6-4,TGTGCCAGCAGTGACTCGGGGGGAAGCACAGATACGCAGTATTTT,CASSDSGGSTDTQYF
NA,TRBJ2-2,TRBD2,TRBV6-5,TGTGCCACCACTCCGAGCGGGGCGAGTGCCGGGGAGCTGTTTTTT,CATTPSGASAGELFF
NA,TRBJ2-1,TRBD1,TRBV28,TGTGCCAGCAGACTAAGACAGGGGGCCTACAATGAGCAGTTCTTC,CASRLRQGAYNEQFF
NA,TRBJ1-2,NA,TRBV4-1,TGCGCCAGCAGCCAAAGAGGGGGTTATGGCTACACCTTC,CASSQRGGYGYTF
once,TRBJ2-7,TRBD1,TRBV2,TGTGCCAGCAGTGAACAGGGGGAATACTACGAGCAGTACTTC,CASSEQGEYYEQYF
NA,TRBJ2-5,TRBD1,TRBV2,TGTGCCAGCAGCCTTCAGACAGGGGTGGTTGAGACCCAGTACTTC,CASSLQTGVVETQYF
NA,TRBJ2-7,NA,TRBV24-1,TGTGCCACCAGTGATCCCGGGACTGGTGAGCAGTACTTC,CATSDPGTGEQYF
NA,TRBJ1-5,TRBD1,TRBV7-3,TGTGCCAGCAGCCCGGACCGGGACAGGGGGCGTAATTCCCCCCAGCCCCAGCATTTT,CASSPDRDRGRNSPQPQHF
NA,TRBJ2-7,TRBD1,TRBV14,TGTGCCAGCAGCCAAGATATCAAGGGACAGGGGGACGAGCAGTACTTC,CASSQDIKGQGDEQYF
many,TRBJ2-7,NA,TRBV18,TGTGCCAGCTCACCGGTCGAGGACGAGCAGTACTTC,CASSPVEDEQYF
NA,TRBJ1-2,NA,TRBV15,TGTGCCACCAGCAGAGATGTCGCAGGCACCTCCTCCTACACCTTC,CATSRDVAGTSSYTF
NA,TRBJ2-1,TRBD1,TRBV14,TGTGCCAGCAGCCAGGAGGACAGGGACCTCAACAATGAGCAGTTCTTC,CASSQEDRDLNNEQFF
NA,TRBJ2-7,NA,TRBV5-1,TGCGCCAGCAGTTTTAGCGGAGCGGCTATCTACGAGCAGTACTTC,CASSFSGAAIYEQYF
NA,TRBJ1-5,NA,TRBV30,TGTGCCTGGGGAGAAGCCCGAGGGCAGCCCCAGCATTTT,CAWGEARGQPQHF
once,TRBJ2-3,TRBD1,TRBV7-9,TGTGCCAGCAGCTGGGACAGCTTCACAGATACGCAGTATTTT,CASSWDSFTDTQYF
NA,TRBJ1-1,NA,TRBV30,TGTGCCGCCGGGGGGCTCACTGAAGCTTTCTTT,CAAGGLTEAFF
NA,TRBJ1-1,NA,TRBV29-1,TGCAGCGTTGTATACGGTTTGAACACTGAAGCTTTCTTT,CSVVYGLNTEAFF